These T cell receptor beta chains were read from a single sample in a study of CD8 T cells in ankylosing spondylitis. TCRdb itself ran the 5' RACE reads through MiXCR, one entry per CDR3 protein. The table includes more than 600,000 distinct CDR3 sequences, 15% to 20% detected once. The sequenced sample consisted of blood, either unsorted or a sorted T cell fraction (not recorded which). All receptors derive from a male donor with ankylosing spondylitis. The CDR3 runs from the conserved cysteine through the conserved F or W. The order of the fields is CDR3 length, V gene, CDR3 protein.

>12|TRBV2
CASSPNGREAFF
>16|TRBV4-3
CASSQDALDSLGTQYF
>15|TRBV5-1
CASSLVGTGLVEQYF
>16|TRBV7-8
CASSFYTDYMNTEAFF
>14|TRBV20-1
CSARAWTDPYGYTF
>14|TRBV20-1
CSARTAGGGVEQFF
>18|TRBV29-1
CSVEGTSGNARSYNEQFF
>17|TRBV5-1
CASSLAAPLDHTGELFF
>14|TRBV28
CASSFGKGGYEQYF
>13|TRBV5-5
CASSPEITYEQYF
>15|TRBV6-5
CASSSDRGLSTEAFF
>14|TRBV12-3/TRBV12-4
CASSLQGAWTEAFF
>15|TRBV12-3/TRBV12-4
CASSRLAYHTGELFF
>17|TRBV5-5
CASSPTLGGLAANEQFF
>15|TRBV12-3/TRBV12-4
CASQNLAGFTDTQYF
>14|TRBV12-3/TRBV12-4
CASRRTGGSYGYTF
>16|TRBV20-1
CSARDQLALNTGELFF
>15|TRBV30
CAWKSGGARTGELFF
>14|TRBV3-1
CASSHLGQGHEQYF
>15|TRBV7-9
CASSLGPIQSGELFF